Listed here are 17 T cell receptor beta chains from one sample, sequenced in a study of cytomegalovirus exposure and HLA in healthy donors. TCRdb keeps only in-frame clones here, not all; method: immunoSEQ multiplex PCR. Among 200,000 to 300,000 clones, about 90% were seen once, and the ten largest hold around 3.1%. The sample taken for sequencing was PBMCs. The receptors come from a woman under 40 in good health and CMV-seronegative.

J is TRBJ2-1 and V is TRBV6-1; D is undetermined. Per germline, CDR1 MNHNS and CDR2 SASEGT. The V gene lost 0 bases and the J gene lost 7 bases, with 4 bases spanning the gap. The length of the CDR3 is 12 residues. CDR3 in amino acids: CASSEAWNEQFF. CDR3 in DNA: TGTGCCAGCAGTGAAGCATGGAATGAGCAGTTCTTC.

The V and J genes are TRBV9 and TRBJ2-7; TRBD1 agrees at 7 bases. The CDR3 totals 16 residues. With V trimmed by 0 bases and J by 7 bases, 13 bases remained unmatched. The V gene's germline CDR1 is SGDLS and CDR2 YYNGEE. Here the CDR3 DNA reads TGTGCCAGCAGCGTAGGGCCGGGACAGAGGTCTGATGAGCAGTACTTC. Protein product: CASSVGPGQRSDEQYF.

CDR3 loop: CAISESRRPPGHQNTEAFF. In nucleotides, the CDR3 is TGTGCCATCAGTGAGTCTAGAAGGCCCCCGGGACACCAGAACACTGAAGCTTTCTTT. This sequence joins TRBV10-3 and TRBJ1-1, with a possible D match to TRBD1 (6 bases). The germline V gene encodes CDR1 ENHRY and CDR2 SYGVKD. The CDR3 length is 19 residues. V lost 0 bases, J lost 1 base, and 21 bases lay in between.

V usage is TRBV19 and J usage is TRBJ1-1; D is unclear. The CDR3 runs to 15 residues. Germline loops: CDR1 LNHDA, CDR2 SQIVND (reference sequence). V lost 10 bases, J lost 5 bases, and 23 bases lay in between. CDR3 sequence: CATLMARARGTEAFF. Here the CDR3 DNA reads TGTGCCACACTTATGGCGAGGGCCCGGGGAACTGAAGCTTTCTTT.

V gene TRBV28 combines with J gene TRBJ2-3; D might be TRBD1 (5 bases). The CDR3 covers 15 residues. V was trimmed by 8 bases and J by 0 bases, leaving 15 bases between them. From germline, CDR1 is MDHEN and CDR2 SYDVKM. As DNA, the CDR3 is TGTGCCAGCGCAGGTAAAGGACATAGCACAGATACGCAGTATTTT. Protein sequence: CASAGKGHSTDTQYF.

The sample holds one count of this clone. The chain links TRBV5-5 to TRBJ1-5, with D hard to call. Trimming took off 4 bases at V and 0 bases at J, with 11 bases between the two ends. The CDR3 totals 15 residues. Germline-derived CDR1 and CDR2 are SGHKS and YYEKEE (reference sequence). The CDR3 sequence is CASSLSDNSNQPQHF. The CDR3 DNA reads as TGTGCCAGCAGCCTCAGTGATAATAGCAATCAGCCCCAGCATTTT.

The V gene is TRBV7-9, the J gene TRBJ1-4; TRBD1 is a possible D gene (6 bases). This CDR3 has 16 residues. V was cut by 3 bases and J by 7 bases, with 18 bases left in between. CDR1 SEHNR and CDR2 FQNEAQ come from the germline V gene (reference sequence). The CDR3: CASSFGQSTGLEKLFF. In DNA form, the CDR3 reads TGTGCCAGCAGCTTCGGTCAGTCGACAGGCCTTGAAAAACTGTTTTTT.

This clone is a singleton in its sample. V is TRBV10-3 and J is TRBJ1-4, with D perhaps matching TRBD1 (5 bases). The CDR3 sequence is 12 residues long. The V end lost 2 bases, the J end lost 10 bases, and 8 bases lay between the germline ends. Germline V gene data show CDR1 as ENHRY and CDR2 as SYGVKD. The CDR3 region is CAISETGGKLFF. The CDR3 DNA is TGTGCCATCAGTGAGACCGGGGGAAAACTGTTTTTT.

In this sample, this clone turned up a few times. The chain couples TRBV25-1 to TRBJ2-3, with D tentatively TRBD1 or TRBD2 (6 bases each). The CDR3 covers 16 residues. Per the germline V gene, CDR1 is MGHDK and CDR2 is SYGVNS. V dropped 0 bases and J dropped 2 bases, with 12 bases sitting between them. CDR3 protein: CASSEYGGSLTDTQYF. CDR3 DNA: TGTGCCAGCAGTGAATACGGGGGCAGTCTCACAGATACGCAGTATTTT.

The rearrangement uses TRBV4-3 and TRBJ2-7; possible D gene TRBD2, 5 bases. CDR1 is LGHNA, CDR2 YSLEER, per germline. CDR3 length: 18 residues. V lost 0 bases, J lost 0 bases, and 18 bases lay in between. The CDR3 sequence is CASSQDGPYSESSYEQYF. The CDR3 DNA sequence: TGCGCCAGCAGCCAAGATGGCCCTTATAGCGAGAGCTCCTACGAGCAGTACTTC.

J is TRBJ2-2 and V is TRBV6-4; either TRBD1 or TRBD2 may supply D (5 bases each). CDR3 length equals 17 residues. CDR1 is MRHNA and CDR2 is SNTAGT in the germline V gene. V lost 5 bases, J lost 4 bases, and 20 bases lay in between. The CDR3 nucleotides read TGTGCCAGCAGTATAGACAGCGGAAAAATTTCCACCGGGGAGCTGTTTTTT. This gives the protein CASSIDSGKISTGELFF.

This chain connects TRBV27 to TRBJ2-2, with no clear D. The CDR3 covers 13 residues. The germline V gene encodes CDR1 MNHEY and CDR2 SMNVEV (reference sequence). The germline V and J ends were trimmed by 0 bases and 6 bases, with 5 bases remaining between them. The CDR3 spells CASSLSSPGELFF. CDR3 sequence (DNA): TGTGCCAGCAGTTTATCTAGCCCCGGGGAGCTGTTTTTT.

J is TRBJ2-7 and V is TRBV27, with 8 bases that match TRBD1. Germline CDR1 and CDR2: MNHEY and SMNVEV (reference sequence). This CDR3 contains 16 residues. The J segment lost 1 base and the V segment lost 5 bases, leaving 10 bases of the junction unmatched. CDR3 protein: CASSPEGQGPSYEQYF. DNA for the CDR3: TGTGCCAGCAGTCCTGAAGGACAGGGACCTTCCTACGAGCAGTACTTC.

The rearrangement uses TRBV11-2 and TRBJ2-5, with D tentatively TRBD1 (5 bases). The CDR3 is made up of 15 amino acids. The V and J ends lost 6 bases and 0 bases respectively, with 14 bases between them. Germline-derived CDR1 and CDR2 are SGHAT and FQNNGV. The DNA of the CDR3 is TGTGCCAGCAGTCTCCTACGACAGAACCAAGAGACCCAGTACTTC. Residues: CASSLLRQNQETQYF. Together with reference TRBV11-2 and TRBJ2-5, the CDR3 gives the full variable domain: EAGVAQSPRYKIIEKRQSVAFWCNPISGHATLYWYQQILGQGPKLLIQFQNNGVVDDSQLPKDRFSAERLKGVDSTLKIQPAKLEDSAVYLCASSLLRQNQETQYFGPGTRLLVL.

The CDR3 sequence: CASSQARAPNTGELFF. Written as DNA, the CDR3 is TGCGCCAGCAGCCAAGCTCGGGCTCCGAACACCGGGGAGCTGTTTTTT. The chain carries TRBV4-3 and TRBJ2-2, with D uncertain. CDR1 is LGHNA and CDR2 is YSLEER in the germline V gene. Between the trimmed V and J ends, which lost 1 base and 0 bases, there was a span of 9 bases. CDR3 size: 16 residues.

The chain couples TRBV7-6 to TRBJ2-1; either TRBD1 or TRBD2 may fit D (5 bases each). Per germline, CDR1 SGHVS and CDR2 FNYEAQ. This CDR3 is 13 amino acids long. The V end was cut by 3 bases, the J end by 7 bases, with 10 bases between. CDR3 loop: CASSLGTMNEQFF. CDR3 DNA: TGTGCCAGCAGCTTGGGGACCATGAATGAGCAGTTCTTC.

In regard to this clone: Other DNA variants within this sample encode the same CDR3. The CDR3 sequence is CASSLGQQETQYF. The CDR3 DNA follows: TGCGCCAGCAGCTTGGGGCAGCAAGAGACCCAGTACTTC. The chain is built from TRBV5-1 and TRBJ2-5; D is uncertain. CDR3 length equals 13 residues. V gave up 0 bases and J gave up 2 bases, with 5 bases separating them. The germline CDR1 and CDR2 sequences are SGHRS and YFSETQ.